The sequence of this T cell receptor beta chain was determined in a study of technical replicates of blood from a handful of donors. TCRdb's table, derived via immunoSEQ multiplex PCR, lists solely in-frame clones and lacks some. Here the sample spans 100,000 or so clones, 95% to 96% being singletons. This CDR3 is built from 17 residues. Germline assignment: CDR1 LGHNT and CDR2 FRNRAP. V dropped 4 bases and J dropped 4; count of bases not matched to a gene: 12. The source is a human donor in good health. The sequencing input was T cells isolated from PBMCs. The rearrangement uses TRBV12-5 and TRBJ1-3; 8 nucleotides match TRBD1. CDR3 sequence reads: CASGSHPTGEDGNTIYF. The CDR3, as DNA: TGTGCTAGTGGTTCTCACCCGACAGGGGAGGACGGAAACACCATATATTTT.